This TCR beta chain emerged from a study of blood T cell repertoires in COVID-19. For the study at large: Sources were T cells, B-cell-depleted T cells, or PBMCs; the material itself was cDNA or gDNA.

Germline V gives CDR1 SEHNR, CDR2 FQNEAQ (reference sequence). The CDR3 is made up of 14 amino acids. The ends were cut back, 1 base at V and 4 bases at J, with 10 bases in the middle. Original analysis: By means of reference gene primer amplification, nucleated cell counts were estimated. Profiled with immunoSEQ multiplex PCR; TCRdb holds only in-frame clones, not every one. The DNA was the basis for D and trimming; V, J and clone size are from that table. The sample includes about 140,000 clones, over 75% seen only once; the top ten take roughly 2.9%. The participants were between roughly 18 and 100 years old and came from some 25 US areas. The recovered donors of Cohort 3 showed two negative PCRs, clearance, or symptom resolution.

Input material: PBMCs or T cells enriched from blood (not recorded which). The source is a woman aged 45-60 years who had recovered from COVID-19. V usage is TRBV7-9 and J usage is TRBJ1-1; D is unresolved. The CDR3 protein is CASSLGTAGTEAFF. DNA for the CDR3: TGTGCCAGCAGCTTAGGAACAGCGGGCACTGAAGCTTTCTTT.